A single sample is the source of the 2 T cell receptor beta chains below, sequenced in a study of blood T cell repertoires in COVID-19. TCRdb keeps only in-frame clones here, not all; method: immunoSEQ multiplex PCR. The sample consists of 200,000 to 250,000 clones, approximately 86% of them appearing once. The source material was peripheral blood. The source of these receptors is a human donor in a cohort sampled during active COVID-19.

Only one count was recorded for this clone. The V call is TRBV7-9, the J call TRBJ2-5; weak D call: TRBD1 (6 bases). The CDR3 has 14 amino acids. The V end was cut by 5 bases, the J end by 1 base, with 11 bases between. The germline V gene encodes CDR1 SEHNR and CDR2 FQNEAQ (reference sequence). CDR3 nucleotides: TGTGCCAGCAGCGTGACAGGAGCCCAAGAGACCCAGTACTTC. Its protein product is CASSVTGAQETQYF.

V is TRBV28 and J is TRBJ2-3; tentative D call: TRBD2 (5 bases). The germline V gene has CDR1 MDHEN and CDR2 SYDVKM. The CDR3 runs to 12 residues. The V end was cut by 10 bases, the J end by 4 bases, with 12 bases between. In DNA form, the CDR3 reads TGTGCCACAAAGGAGGCGGCAGATACGCAGTATTTT. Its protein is CATKEAADTQYF. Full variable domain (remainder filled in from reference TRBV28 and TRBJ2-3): DVKVTQSSRYLVKRTGEKVFLECVQDMDHENMFWYRQDPGLGLRLIYFSYDVKMKEKGDIPEGYSVSREKKERFSLILESASTNQTSMYLCATKEAADTQYFGPGTRLTVL.